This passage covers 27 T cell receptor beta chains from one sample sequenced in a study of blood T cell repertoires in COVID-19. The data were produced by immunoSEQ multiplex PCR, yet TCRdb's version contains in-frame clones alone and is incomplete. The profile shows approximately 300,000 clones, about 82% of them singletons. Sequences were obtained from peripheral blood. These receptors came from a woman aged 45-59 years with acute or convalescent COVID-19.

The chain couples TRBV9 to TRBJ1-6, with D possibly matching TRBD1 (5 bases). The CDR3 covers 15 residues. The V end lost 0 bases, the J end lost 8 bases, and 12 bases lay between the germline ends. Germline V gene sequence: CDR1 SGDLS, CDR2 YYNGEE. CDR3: CASSVEGEGYSPLHF. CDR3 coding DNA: TGTGCCAGCAGCGTAGAAGGGGAGGGTTATTCACCCCTCCACTTT.

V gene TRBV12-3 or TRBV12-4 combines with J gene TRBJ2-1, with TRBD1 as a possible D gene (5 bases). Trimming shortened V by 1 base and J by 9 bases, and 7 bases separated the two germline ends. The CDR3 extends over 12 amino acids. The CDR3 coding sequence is TGTGCCAGCAGTTTAGTGGGGCGTGAGCAGTTCTTC. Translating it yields CASSLVGREQFF.

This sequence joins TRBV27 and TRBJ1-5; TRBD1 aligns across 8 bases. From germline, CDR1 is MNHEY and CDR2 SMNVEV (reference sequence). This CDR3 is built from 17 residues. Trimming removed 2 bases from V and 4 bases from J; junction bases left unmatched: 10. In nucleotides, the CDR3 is TGTGCCAGCAGTTTAGGGCCCGGGACAGGAGGAAATCAGCCCCAGCATTTT. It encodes CASSLGPGTGGNQPQHF.

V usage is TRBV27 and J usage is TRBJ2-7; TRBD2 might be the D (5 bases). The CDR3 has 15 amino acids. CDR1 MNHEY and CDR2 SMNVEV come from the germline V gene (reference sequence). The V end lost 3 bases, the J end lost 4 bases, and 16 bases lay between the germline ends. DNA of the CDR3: TGTGCCAGCAGTTTTAGCGTCCTCCGCCTTTACGAGCAGTACTTC. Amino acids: CASSFSVLRLYEQYF.

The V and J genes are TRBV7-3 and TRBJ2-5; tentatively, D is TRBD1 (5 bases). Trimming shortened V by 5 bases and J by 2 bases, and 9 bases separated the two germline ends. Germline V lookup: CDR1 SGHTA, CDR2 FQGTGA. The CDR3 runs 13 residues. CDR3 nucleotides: TGTGCCAGCAGCACGGACACTCAAGAGACCCAGTACTTC. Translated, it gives CASSTDTQETQYF.

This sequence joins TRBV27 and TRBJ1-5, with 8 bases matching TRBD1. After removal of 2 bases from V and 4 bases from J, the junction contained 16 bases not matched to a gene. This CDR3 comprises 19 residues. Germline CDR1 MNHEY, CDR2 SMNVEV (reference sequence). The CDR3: CASSLKPAGQGRENQPQHF. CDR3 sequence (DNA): TGTGCCAGCAGTTTAAAACCCGCCGGACAGGGACGAGAAAATCAGCCCCAGCATTTT.

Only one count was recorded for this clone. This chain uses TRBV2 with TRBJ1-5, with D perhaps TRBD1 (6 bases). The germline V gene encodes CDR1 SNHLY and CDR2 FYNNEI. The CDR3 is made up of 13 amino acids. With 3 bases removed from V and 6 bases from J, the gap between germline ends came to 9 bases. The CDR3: CASSDGGLQPQHF. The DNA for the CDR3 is TGTGCCAGCAGTGATGGGGGCCTTCAGCCCCAGCATTTT.

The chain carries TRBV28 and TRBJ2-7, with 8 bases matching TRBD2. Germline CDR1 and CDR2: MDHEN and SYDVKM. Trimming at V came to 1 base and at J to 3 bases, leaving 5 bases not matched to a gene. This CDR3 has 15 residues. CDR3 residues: CASSLSGLALYEQYF. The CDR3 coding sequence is TGTGCCAGCAGTTTATCAGGACTAGCCCTCTACGAGCAGTACTTC.

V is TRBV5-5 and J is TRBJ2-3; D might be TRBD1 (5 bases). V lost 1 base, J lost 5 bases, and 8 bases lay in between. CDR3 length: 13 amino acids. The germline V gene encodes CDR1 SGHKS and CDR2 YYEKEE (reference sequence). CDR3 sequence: CASSLPRGDTQYF. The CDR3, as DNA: TGTGCCAGCAGCTTGCCTAGGGGAGATACGCAGTATTTT.

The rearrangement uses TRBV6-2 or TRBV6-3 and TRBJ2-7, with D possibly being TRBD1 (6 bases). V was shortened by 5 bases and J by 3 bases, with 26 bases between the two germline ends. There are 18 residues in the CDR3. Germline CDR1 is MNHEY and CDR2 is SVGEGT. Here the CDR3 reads CASSQTGARETDLYEQYF. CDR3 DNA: TGTGCCAGCAGTCAGACAGGTGCTAGGGAGACTGATCTCTACGAGCAGTACTTC.

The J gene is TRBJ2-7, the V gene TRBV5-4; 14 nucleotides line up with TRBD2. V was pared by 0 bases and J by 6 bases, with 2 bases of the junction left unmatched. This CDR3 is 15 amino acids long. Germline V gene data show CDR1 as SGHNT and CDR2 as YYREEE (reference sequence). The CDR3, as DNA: TGTGCCAGCAGCTTGGCCGGACTAGCGGGAGGCGAGCAGTACTTC. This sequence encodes CASSLAGLAGGEQYF.

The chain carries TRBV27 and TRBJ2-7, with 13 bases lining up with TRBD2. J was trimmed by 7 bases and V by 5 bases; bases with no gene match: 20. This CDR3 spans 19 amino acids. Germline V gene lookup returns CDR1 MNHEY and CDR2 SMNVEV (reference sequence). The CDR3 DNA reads TGTGCCAGCAGTCCACCGACAGTCGGACTAGCGGGAGTATTTGGGGAGCAGTACTTC. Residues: CASSPPTVGLAGVFGEQYF.

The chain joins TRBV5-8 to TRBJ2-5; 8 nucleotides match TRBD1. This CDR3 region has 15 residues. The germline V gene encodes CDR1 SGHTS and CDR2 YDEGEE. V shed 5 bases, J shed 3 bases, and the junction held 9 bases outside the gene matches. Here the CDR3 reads CASSSSGTGKETQYF. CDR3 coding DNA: TGTGCCAGCAGTTCCTCGGGGACAGGCAAAGAGACCCAGTACTTC.

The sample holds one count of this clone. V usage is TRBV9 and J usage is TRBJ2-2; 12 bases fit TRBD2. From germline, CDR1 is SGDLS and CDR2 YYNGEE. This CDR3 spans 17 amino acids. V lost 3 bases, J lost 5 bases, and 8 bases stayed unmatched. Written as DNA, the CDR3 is TGTGCCAGCAGCGCGACTAGCGGGAGTTTAGGGACCGGGGAGCTGTTTTTT. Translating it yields CASSATSGSLGTGELFF.

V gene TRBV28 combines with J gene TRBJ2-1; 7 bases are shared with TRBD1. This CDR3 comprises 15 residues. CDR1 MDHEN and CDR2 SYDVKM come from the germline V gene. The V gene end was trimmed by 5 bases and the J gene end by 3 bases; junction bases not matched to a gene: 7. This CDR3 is CASSTRQGDYNEQFF. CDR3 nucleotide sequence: TGTGCCAGCAGTACCCGGCAGGGGGACTACAATGAGCAGTTCTTC.

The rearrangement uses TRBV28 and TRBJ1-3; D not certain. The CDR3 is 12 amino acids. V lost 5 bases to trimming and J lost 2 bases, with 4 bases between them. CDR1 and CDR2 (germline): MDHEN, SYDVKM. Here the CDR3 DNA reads TGTGCCAGCAGTACAGCTGGAAACACCATATATTTT. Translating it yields CASSTAGNTIYF.

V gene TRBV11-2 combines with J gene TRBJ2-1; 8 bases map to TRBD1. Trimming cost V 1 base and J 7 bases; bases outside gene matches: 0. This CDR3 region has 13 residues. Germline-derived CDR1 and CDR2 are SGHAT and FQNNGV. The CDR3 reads CASSLGTGNEQFF. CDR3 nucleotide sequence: TGTGCCAGCAGCTTAGGGACAGGGAATGAGCAGTTCTTC.

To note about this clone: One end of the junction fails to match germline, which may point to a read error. The CDR3 sequence: CASSSLVF. The CDR3 coding sequence is TGTGCCAGCAGCTCCCTCGTCTTC. The gene calls are TRBV11-3 and TRBJ2-1, with D unclear. CDR1 SGHNT and CDR2 YENEEA come from the germline V gene. There are 8 residues in the CDR3.

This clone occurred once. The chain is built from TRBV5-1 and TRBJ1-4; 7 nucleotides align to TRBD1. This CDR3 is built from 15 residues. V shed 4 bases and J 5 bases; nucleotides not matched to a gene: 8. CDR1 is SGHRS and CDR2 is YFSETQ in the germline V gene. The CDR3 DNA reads TGCGCCAGCAGCCGGGGGGGACAGAACAATGAAAAACTGTTTTTT. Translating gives CASSRGGQNNEKLFF.

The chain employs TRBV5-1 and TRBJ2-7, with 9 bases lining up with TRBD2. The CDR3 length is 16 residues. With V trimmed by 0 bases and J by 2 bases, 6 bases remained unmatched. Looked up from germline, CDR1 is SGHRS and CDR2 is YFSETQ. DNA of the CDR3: TGCGCCAGCAGCTTGGCTGGTAGCGGGAGTCCCTACGAGCAGTACTTC. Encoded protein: CASSLAGSGSPYEQYF.

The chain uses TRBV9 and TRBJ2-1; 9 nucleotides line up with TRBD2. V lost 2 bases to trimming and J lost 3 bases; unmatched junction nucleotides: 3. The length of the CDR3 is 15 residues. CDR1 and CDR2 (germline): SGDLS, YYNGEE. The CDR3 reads CASSVGLAIYNEQFF. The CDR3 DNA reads TGTGCCAGCAGCGTCGGACTAGCGATCTACAATGAGCAGTTCTTC.

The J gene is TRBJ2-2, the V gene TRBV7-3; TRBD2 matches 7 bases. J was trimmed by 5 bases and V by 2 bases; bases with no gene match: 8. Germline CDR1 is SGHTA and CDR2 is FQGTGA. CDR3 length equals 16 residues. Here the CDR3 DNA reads TGTGCCAGCAGCTTACTAGCGGACTTACTAACCGGGGAGCTGTTTTTT. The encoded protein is CASSLLADLLTGELFF. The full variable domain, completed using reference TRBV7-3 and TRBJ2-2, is GAGVSQTPSNKVTEKGKYVELRCDPISGHTALYWYRQSLGQGPEFLIYFQGTGAADDSGLPNDRFFAVRPEGSVSTLKIQRTERGDSAVYLCASSLLADLLTGELFFGEGSRLTVL.

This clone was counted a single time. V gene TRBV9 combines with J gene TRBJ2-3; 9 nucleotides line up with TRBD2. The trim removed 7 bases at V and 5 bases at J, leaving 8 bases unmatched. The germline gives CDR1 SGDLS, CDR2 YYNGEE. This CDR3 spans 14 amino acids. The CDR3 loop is CASQRLAGQDTQYF. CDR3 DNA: TGTGCCAGCCAAAGGCTAGCGGGGCAAGATACGCAGTATTTT.

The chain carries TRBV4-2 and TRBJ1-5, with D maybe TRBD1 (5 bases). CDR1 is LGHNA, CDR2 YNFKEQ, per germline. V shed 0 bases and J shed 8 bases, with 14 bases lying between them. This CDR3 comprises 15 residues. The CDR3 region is CASSQDLGAGEPQHF. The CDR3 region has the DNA TGTGCCAGCAGCCAAGATCTCGGTGCGGGGGAGCCCCAGCATTTT.

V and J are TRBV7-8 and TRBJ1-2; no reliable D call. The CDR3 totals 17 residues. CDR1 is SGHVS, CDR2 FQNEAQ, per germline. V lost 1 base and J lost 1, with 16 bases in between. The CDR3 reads CASSLVSPGSLNYGYTF. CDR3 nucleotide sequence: TGTGCCAGCAGCTTAGTATCCCCAGGAAGCCTTAACTATGGCTACACCTTC.

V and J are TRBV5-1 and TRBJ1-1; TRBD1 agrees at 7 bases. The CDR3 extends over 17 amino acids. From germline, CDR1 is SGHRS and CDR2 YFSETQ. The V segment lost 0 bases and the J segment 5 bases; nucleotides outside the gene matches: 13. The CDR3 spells CASSLAGAGGERTEAFF. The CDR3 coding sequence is TGCGCCAGCAGCTTGGCCGGGGCAGGGGGAGAAAGGACTGAAGCTTTCTTT.

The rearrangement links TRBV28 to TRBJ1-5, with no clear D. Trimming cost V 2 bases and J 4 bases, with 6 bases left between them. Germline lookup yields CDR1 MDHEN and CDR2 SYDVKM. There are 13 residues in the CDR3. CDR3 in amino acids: CASSLDLNQPQHF. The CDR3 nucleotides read TGTGCCAGCAGTTTAGATCTAAATCAGCCCCAGCATTTT. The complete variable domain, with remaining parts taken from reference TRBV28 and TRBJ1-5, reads DVKVTQSSRYLVKRTGEKVFLECVQDMDHENMFWYRQDPGLGLRLIYFSYDVKMKEKGDIPEGYSVSREKKERFSLILESASTNQTSMYLCASSLDLNQPQHFGDGTRLSIL.